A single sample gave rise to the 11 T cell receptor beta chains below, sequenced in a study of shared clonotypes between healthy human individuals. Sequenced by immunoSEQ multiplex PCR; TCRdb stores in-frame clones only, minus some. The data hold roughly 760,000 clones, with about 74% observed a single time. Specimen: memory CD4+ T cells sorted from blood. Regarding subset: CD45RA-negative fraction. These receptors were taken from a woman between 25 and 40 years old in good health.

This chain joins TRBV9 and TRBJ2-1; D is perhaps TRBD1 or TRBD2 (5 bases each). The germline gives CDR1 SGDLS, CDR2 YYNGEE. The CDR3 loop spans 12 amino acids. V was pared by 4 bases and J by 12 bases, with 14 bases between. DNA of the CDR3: TGTGCCAGCAGCCGAGACGGGGCTGGGCAGTTCTTC. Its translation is CASSRDGAGQFF.

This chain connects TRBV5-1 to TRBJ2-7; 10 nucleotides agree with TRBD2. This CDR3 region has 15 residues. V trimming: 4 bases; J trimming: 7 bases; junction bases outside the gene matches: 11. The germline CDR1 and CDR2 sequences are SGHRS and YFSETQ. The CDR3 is CASSPRASGSDEQYF. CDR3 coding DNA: TGCGCCAGCAGCCCGAGGGCTAGCGGGAGCGATGAGCAGTACTTC.

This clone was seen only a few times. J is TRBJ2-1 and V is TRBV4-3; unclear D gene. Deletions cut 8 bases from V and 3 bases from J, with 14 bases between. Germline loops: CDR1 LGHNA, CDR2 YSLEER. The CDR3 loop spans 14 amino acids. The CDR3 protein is CASGVNSNYNEQFF. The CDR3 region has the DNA TGCGCCAGCGGCGTTAACTCGAACTACAATGAGCAGTTCTTC.

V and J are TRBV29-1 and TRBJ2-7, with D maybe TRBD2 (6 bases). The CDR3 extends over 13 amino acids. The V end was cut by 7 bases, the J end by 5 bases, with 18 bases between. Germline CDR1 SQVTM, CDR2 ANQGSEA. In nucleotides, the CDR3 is TGCAGCGCCCGGCGGGCGGGACGGGACGAGCAGTACTTC. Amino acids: CSARRAGRDEQYF.

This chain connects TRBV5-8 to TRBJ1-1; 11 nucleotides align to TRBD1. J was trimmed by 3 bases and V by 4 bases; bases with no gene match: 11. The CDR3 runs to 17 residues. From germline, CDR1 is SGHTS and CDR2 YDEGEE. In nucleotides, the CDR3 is TGTGCCAGCAGCGTCGGACAGGGGGCCGGTTGGGACACTGAAGCTTTCTTT. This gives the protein CASSVGQGAGWDTEAFF. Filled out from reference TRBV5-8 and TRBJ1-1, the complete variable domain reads EAGVTQSPTHLIKTRGQQATLRCSPISGHTSVYWYQQALGLGLQFLLWYDEGEERNRGNFPPRFSGRQFPNYSSELNVNALELEDSALYLCASSVGQGAGWDTEAFFGQGTRLTVV.

The CDR3 spells CARVLFHRGGFTSYEQYF. In DNA form, the CDR3 reads TGTGCTAGAGTCCTCTTTCATCGGGGGGGGTTTACCTCCTACGAGCAGTACTTC. The rearrangement uses TRBV12-5 and TRBJ2-7; 8 nucleotides agree with TRBD2. J gave up 0 bases and V 9 bases, and 19 bases lay outside the gene matches. Germline values: CDR1 LGHNT, CDR2 FRNRAP. This CDR3 contains 18 residues. Variable domain in full (rest from reference TRBV12-5 and TRBJ2-7): DARVTQTPRHKVTEMGQEVTMRCQPILGHNTVFWYRQTMMQGLELLAYFRNRAPLDDSGMPKDRFSAEMPDATLATLKIQPSEPRDSAVYFCARVLFHRGGFTSYEQYFGPGTRLTVT.

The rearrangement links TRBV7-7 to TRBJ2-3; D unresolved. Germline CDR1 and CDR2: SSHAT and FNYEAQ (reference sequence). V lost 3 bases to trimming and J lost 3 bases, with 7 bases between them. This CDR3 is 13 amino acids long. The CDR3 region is CASSFSETDTQYF. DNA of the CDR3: TGTGCCAGCAGCTTCTCGGAAACAGATACGCAGTATTTT.

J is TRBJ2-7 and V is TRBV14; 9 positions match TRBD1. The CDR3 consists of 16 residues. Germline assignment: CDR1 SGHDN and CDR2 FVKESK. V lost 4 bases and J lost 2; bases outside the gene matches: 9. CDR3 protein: CASSPMRGQGPYEQYF. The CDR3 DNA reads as TGTGCCAGCAGCCCCATGCGGGGACAGGGTCCCTACGAGCAGTACTTC.

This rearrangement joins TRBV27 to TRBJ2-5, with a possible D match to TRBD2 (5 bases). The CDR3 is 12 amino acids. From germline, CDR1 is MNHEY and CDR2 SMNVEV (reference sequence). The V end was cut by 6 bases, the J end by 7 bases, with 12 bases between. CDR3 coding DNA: TGTGCCAGCAGACAAAGTGGAGGGACCCAGTACTTC. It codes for CASRQSGGTQYF.

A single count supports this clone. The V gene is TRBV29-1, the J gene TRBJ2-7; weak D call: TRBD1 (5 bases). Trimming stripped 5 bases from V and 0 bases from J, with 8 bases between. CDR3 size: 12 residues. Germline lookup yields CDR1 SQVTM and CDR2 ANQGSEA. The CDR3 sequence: CSVKGASYEQYF. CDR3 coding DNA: TGCAGCGTTAAAGGGGCCTCCTACGAGCAGTACTTC.

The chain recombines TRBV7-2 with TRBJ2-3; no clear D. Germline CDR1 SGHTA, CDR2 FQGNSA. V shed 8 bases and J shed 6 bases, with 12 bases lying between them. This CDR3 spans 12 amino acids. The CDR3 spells CASEEIVDTQYF. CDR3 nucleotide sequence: TGTGCCAGCGAGGAGATCGTGGATACGCAGTATTTT.